Given below is one T cell receptor (beta chain) in context. The sample originates from a study of blood T cell repertoires in COVID-19. Study overall: COVID-19 samples collected from the United States, Italy and Spain covered acute and convalescent phases. The analysed material was cDNA or gDNA that came from T cells, B-cell-depleted T cells, or PBMCs.

The authors' processing: Amplification with reference gene primers provided the estimates of nucleated cell counts. The assay was immunoSEQ multiplex PCR, and TCRdb's table has in-frame clones only and misses some. That table furnishes V, J and clone size, whereas the DNA furnished D and trimming. The sample has about 200,000 clones; 75% to 85% are singletons. It was during active infection that Seattle patients were enrolled and then longitudinally followed. Germline V lookup: CDR1 SEHNR, CDR2 FQNEAQ (reference sequence). CDR3 length equals 17 residues. V lost 3 bases and J lost 3; bases outside the gene matches: 5.

This clonotype originated in a woman in her 70s with COVID-19, enrolled during active disease. V usage is TRBV7-9 and J usage is TRBJ2-5; 15 nucleotides line up with TRBD2. The sequenced sample was peripheral blood. The CDR3 DNA follows: TGTGCCAGCAGCTTGGGACTAGCGGGGGGTATCGAAGAGACCCAGTACTTC. It specifies CASSLGLAGGIEETQYF.